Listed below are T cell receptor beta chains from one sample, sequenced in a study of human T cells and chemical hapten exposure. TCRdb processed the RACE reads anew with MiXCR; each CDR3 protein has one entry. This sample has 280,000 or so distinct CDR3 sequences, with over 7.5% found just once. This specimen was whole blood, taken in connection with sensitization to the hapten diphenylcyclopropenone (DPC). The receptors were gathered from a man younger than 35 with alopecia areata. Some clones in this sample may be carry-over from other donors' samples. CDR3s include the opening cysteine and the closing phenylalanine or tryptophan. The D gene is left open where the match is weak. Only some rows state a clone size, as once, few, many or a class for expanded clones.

cdr3_aa: CASSGQDREWAGETQYF; cdr3_nt: TGTGCCAGCAGTGGACAGGACAGGGAGTGGGCTGGGGAGACCCAGTACTTC; v_call: TRBV25-1; d_call: TRBD1; cdr3_length: 17; clone_size: -; j_call: TRBJ2-5
cdr3_aa: CSASETGLNTEAFF; cdr3_nt: TGCAGTGCTAGCGAGACAGGGTTGAACACTGAAGCTTTCTTT; v_call: TRBV20-1; d_call: TRBD1; cdr3_length: 14; clone_size: -; j_call: TRBJ1-1
cdr3_aa: CASSVTTSREQYF; cdr3_nt: TGTGCCAGCAGCGTCACCACTTCGCGCGAGCAGTACTTC; v_call: TRBV9; d_call: -; cdr3_length: 13; clone_size: -; j_call: TRBJ2-7
cdr3_aa: CSARPETGGNTEAFF; cdr3_nt: TGCAGTGCTAGGCCGGAGACAGGGGGGAACACTGAAGCTTTCTTT; v_call: TRBV20-1; d_call: TRBD1; cdr3_length: 15; clone_size: -; j_call: TRBJ1-1
cdr3_aa: CASSFRSGETQYF; cdr3_nt: TGTGCCAGCAGCTTCAGATCGGGGGAGACCCAGTACTTC; v_call: TRBV13; d_call: -; cdr3_length: 13; clone_size: -; j_call: TRBJ2-5
cdr3_aa: CASSLAGYRNQPQHF; cdr3_nt: TGTGCCAGCAGCCTGGCAGGATATCGCAATCAGCCCCAGCATTTT; v_call: TRBV6-2/TRBV6-3; d_call: -; cdr3_length: 15; clone_size: few; j_call: TRBJ1-5
cdr3_aa: CATSLNGITDTQYF; cdr3_nt: TGTGCCACCAGTCTAAACGGAATCACAGATACGCAGTATTTT; v_call: TRBV24-1; d_call: -; cdr3_length: 14; clone_size: few; j_call: TRBJ2-3
cdr3_aa: CASRLGQFNTGELFF; cdr3_nt: TGTGCCAGCAGGTTGGGACAGTTCAACACCGGGGAGCTGTTTTTT; v_call: TRBV5-5; d_call: TRBD1; cdr3_length: 15; clone_size: few; j_call: TRBJ2-2
cdr3_aa: CASSQDKMWTSRSTDTQYF; cdr3_nt: TGCGCCAGCAGCCAAGATAAAATGTGGACTTCGCGTAGCACAGATACGCAGTATTTT; v_call: TRBV4-3; d_call: -; cdr3_length: 19; clone_size: -; j_call: TRBJ2-3
cdr3_aa: CASSLAEIKPQHF; cdr3_nt: TGTGCCAGCAGTTTAGCCGAGATTAAGCCCCAGCATTTT; v_call: TRBV28; d_call: -; cdr3_length: 13; clone_size: many; j_call: TRBJ1-5
cdr3_aa: CASSENGVGAYGYTF; cdr3_nt: TGTGCCAGCAGTGAAAATGGGGTTGGGGCCTATGGCTACACCTTC; v_call: TRBV2; d_call: -; cdr3_length: 15; clone_size: few; j_call: TRBJ1-2
cdr3_aa: CASSFPSTTGKNTEAFF; cdr3_nt: TGTGCCAGCAGTTTCCCATCAACGACAGGGAAGAACACTGAAGCTTTCTTT; v_call: TRBV12-3/TRBV12-4; d_call: TRBD1; cdr3_length: 17; clone_size: many; j_call: TRBJ1-1
cdr3_aa: CSASSSGQGVGYYGYTF; cdr3_nt: TGCAGTGCAAGTTCGTCGGGACAAGGGGTTGGTTACTATGGCTACACCTTC; v_call: TRBV20-1; d_call: -; cdr3_length: 17; clone_size: few; j_call: TRBJ1-2
cdr3_aa: CASSWKTTGGRDTGELFF; cdr3_nt: TGTGCCAGCAGCTGGAAGACGACAGGGGGTAGAGACACCGGGGAGCTGTTTTTT; v_call: TRBV5-4; d_call: TRBD1; cdr3_length: 18; clone_size: few; j_call: TRBJ2-2
cdr3_aa: CASSLEGPRVAFF; cdr3_nt: TGTGCCAGCAGCTTAGAAGGCCCTCGCGTGGCTTTCTTT; v_call: TRBV7-9; d_call: -; cdr3_length: 13; clone_size: many; j_call: TRBJ1-1
cdr3_aa: CASSLDGTGDGNTEAFF; cdr3_nt: TGCGCCAGCAGCTTGGACGGGACAGGGGACGGGAACACTGAAGCTTTCTTT; v_call: TRBV5-1; d_call: TRBD1; cdr3_length: 17; clone_size: many; j_call: TRBJ1-1
cdr3_aa: CASSQEGPEAGNEQFF; cdr3_nt: TGTGCCAGCAGCCAAGAAGGTCCGGAGGCGGGCAATGAGCAGTTCTTC; v_call: TRBV4-2; d_call: -; cdr3_length: 16; clone_size: few; j_call: TRBJ2-1
cdr3_aa: CASSDFTLKPYNSPLHF; cdr3_nt: TGCGCCAGCAGCGACTTTACTCTGAAACCCTATAATTCACCCCTCCACTTT; v_call: TRBV4-3; d_call: -; cdr3_length: 17; clone_size: few; j_call: TRBJ1-6
cdr3_aa: CASSLGPPGGSGNTIYF; cdr3_nt: TGCGCCAGCAGCTTGGGGCCCCCAGGGGGCTCTGGAAACACCATATATTTT; v_call: TRBV5-1; d_call: TRBD1; cdr3_length: 17; clone_size: many; j_call: TRBJ1-3
cdr3_aa: CASSPQAPYYNEQFF; cdr3_nt: TGTGCCAGCAGCCCACAGGCCCCATACTACAATGAGCAGTTCTTC; v_call: TRBV7-9; d_call: -; cdr3_length: 15; clone_size: few; j_call: TRBJ2-1
cdr3_aa: CASSLRSGGEWAFF; cdr3_nt: TGTGCCAGCAGTTTACGTTCAGGGGGCGAGTGGGCTTTCTTT; v_call: TRBV12-3/TRBV12-4; d_call: TRBD1; cdr3_length: 14; clone_size: -; j_call: TRBJ1-1
cdr3_aa: CASSLTGLRDYYNEQFF; cdr3_nt: TGCGCCAGCAGCCTTACCGGACTCCGGGACTACTACAATGAGCAGTTCTTC; v_call: TRBV5-1; d_call: TRBD2; cdr3_length: 17; clone_size: many; j_call: TRBJ2-1
cdr3_aa: CASSSPIMPVKDEQFF; cdr3_nt: TGCGCCAGCAGCTCTCCAATTATGCCCGTCAAGGATGAGCAGTTCTTC; v_call: TRBV5-1; d_call: -; cdr3_length: 16; clone_size: few; j_call: TRBJ2-1